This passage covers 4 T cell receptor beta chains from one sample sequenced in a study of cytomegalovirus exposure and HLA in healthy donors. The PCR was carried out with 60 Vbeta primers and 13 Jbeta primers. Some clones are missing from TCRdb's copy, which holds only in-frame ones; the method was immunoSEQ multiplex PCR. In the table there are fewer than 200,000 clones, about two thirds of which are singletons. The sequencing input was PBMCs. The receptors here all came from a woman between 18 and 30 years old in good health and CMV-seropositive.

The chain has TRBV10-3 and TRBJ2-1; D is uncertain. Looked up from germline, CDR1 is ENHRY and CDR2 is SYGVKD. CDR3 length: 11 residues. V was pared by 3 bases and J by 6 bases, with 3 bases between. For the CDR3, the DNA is TGTGCCATCAGTGACTCCAATGAGCAGTTCTTC. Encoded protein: CAISDSNEQFF.

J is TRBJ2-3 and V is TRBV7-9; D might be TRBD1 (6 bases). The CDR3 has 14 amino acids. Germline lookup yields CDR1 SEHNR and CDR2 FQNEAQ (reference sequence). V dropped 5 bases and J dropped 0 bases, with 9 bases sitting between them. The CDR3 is CASSLTGSTDTQYF. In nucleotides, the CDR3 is TGTGCCAGCAGCCTGACAGGTAGCACAGATACGCAGTATTTT.

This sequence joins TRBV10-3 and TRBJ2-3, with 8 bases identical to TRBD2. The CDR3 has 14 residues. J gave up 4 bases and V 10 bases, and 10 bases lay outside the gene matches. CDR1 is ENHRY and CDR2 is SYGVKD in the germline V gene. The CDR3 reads CATGGGKQADTQYF. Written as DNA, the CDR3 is TGTGCCACCGGGGGGGGGAAGCAGGCAGATACGCAGTATTTT.

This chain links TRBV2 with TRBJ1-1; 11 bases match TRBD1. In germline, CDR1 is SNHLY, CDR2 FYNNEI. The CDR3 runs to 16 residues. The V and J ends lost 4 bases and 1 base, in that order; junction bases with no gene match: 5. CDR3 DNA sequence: TGTGCCAGCAGTGTGAGGACAGGGGGCCCGAACACTGAAGCTTTCTTT. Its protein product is CASSVRTGGPNTEAFF.